Described below is a single T cell receptor beta chain sequence and its context. Its specific antigen is unknown. Per-base qualities were not stored, and no clone one base away is much larger. The entry originates in a study of CD8 T cells in ankylosing spondylitis listed by TCRdb under 2017. Turning to the overall study: The study set out to find disease-linked TCR variants by profiling T cell receptor beta repertoires in ankylosing spondylitis patients and healthy donors. In total, the full study cohort was made up of 100 to 140 healthy donors and 20 to 25 ankylosing spondylitis patients. Peripheral blood samples were taken, and synovial fluid was additionally collected from ankylosing spondylitis patients. Study-level results and caveats: The disease-linked clones were reported as significantly enriched in matched synovial fluid samples from ankylosing spondylitis patients. Blood from ankylosing spondylitis patients appeared to be characterized by a TCR beta motif composed of 7 to 9 highly homologous amino acid variants. Some of the motif variants had been reported before in the synovial fluid and blood of reactive arthritis patients, a finding that suggests common disease-initiation mechanisms. A CD8+ phenotype was shown by the disease-linked clones, which were found at relatively low frequencies in peripheral blood.

V is cut by 5 bases and J by 6 bases, and the space between the germline ends is 14 bases. The CDR3 sequence holds 14 residues, the cysteine and phenylalanine included. The entry retains the CDR3 DNA only, 42 bases that are in frame from base 1. CDR1 and CDR2 are drawn from the germline V gene (reference sequence): SEHNR, FQNEAQ. Sequencing used an Illumina HiSeq 2500. TCR beta libraries were prepared by quantitative 5'-RACE with molecular barcodes. The published analysis was carried out like this. Disease-linked TCR variants were identified with a new computational method built on a probabilistic model of VDJ rearrangement. TCRdb reprocessed the public reads (quality trimming at Q25 with fastp, clone calling with MiXCR) and kept in-frame beta chains. Rows are unified per CDR3 protein, each entry keeping the most common DNA and genes. V and J calls and clone size were set by TCRdb, not the authors. The sample has about 240,000 distinct CDR3 sequences on record, roughly 8.2% of them singletons. Roughly 4.9% of the sample goes to the ten largest clones.

The material sequenced was blood, either unsorted or a sorted T cell fraction (not recorded which). The rearranged segments are TRBV7-9 and TRBJ2-1; the best D guess is TRBD1, with 5 bases matching. This sequence originates from a female donor with ankylosing spondylitis or in good health (not recorded which). CDR3 sequence: CASSPPRGPNEQFF. The DNA sequence is as follows: TGTGCCAGCAGCCCTCCTAGGGGTCCCAATGAGCAGTTCTTC.